This entry lists 23 T cell receptor beta chains sequenced from one sample in a study of blood T cell repertoires in COVID-19 (dated by TCRdb to about 2020). The method was the immunoSEQ multiplex PCR assay. TCRdb's version of the immuneACCESS table is confined to in-frame rearrangements and falls short of the full clone set. An unresolved V gene accounts for under half of the shortfall where checked; the remainder is of unknown origin. This sample gives under 350,000 clones in total; around nine tenths of them show up just once. Over 1.5% of the sample rests with the top ten. Sequenced input: peripheral blood. All receptors derive from a woman in her 30s with COVID-19, enrolled during active disease.

The chain recombines TRBV6-5 with TRBJ2-7; no clear D. CDR1 is MNHEY, CDR2 SVGAGI, per germline. CDR3 size: 15 residues. V was trimmed by 2 bases and J by 3 bases, leaving 14 bases between them. CDR3 sequence: CASSYGQSSFYEQYF. CDR3 nucleotides: TGTGCCAGCAGTTACGGTCAGTCGTCTTTCTACGAGCAGTACTTC.

CDR3 sequence reads: CASSFLGAGANVLTF. CDR3 coding DNA: TGTGCCAGCAGCTTCCTCGGAGCTGGGGCCAACGTCCTGACTTTC. This chain connects TRBV7-9 to TRBJ2-6; D gene uncertain. The CDR3 sequence is 15 residues long. The V gene's germline CDR1 is SEHNR and CDR2 FQNEAQ (reference sequence). The V and J ends lost 3 bases and 2 bases respectively, with 8 bases between them. The variable domain in full, with the rest retrieved from reference TRBV7-9 and TRBJ2-6, is DTGVSQNPRHKITKRGQNVTFRCDPISEHNRLYWYRQTLGQGPEFLTYFQNEAQLEKSRLLSDRFSAERPKGSFSTLEIQRTEQGDSAMYLCASSFLGAGANVLTFGAGSRLTVL.

The genes are TRBV28 and TRBJ1-3; 9 bases are shared with TRBD1. V lost 6 bases, J lost 3 bases, and 6 bases stayed unmatched. Germline V CDR1 and CDR2: MDHEN, SYDVKM. This CDR3 is 15 amino acids long. CDR3 sequence reads: CASRTGGANGNTIYF. CDR3 sequence (DNA): TGTGCCAGCAGAACAGGGGGCGCGAATGGAAACACCATATATTTT.

CDR3 DNA: TGTGCCAGCAGTGATCCCAGGGGGGCTGGAAACACCATATATTTT. Its protein is CASSDPRGAGNTIYF. This chain uses TRBV25-1 with TRBJ1-3, with 7 bases fitting TRBD1. Trimming removed 3 bases from V and 2 bases from J; junction bases left unmatched: 4. The length of the CDR3 is 15 residues. Germline V lookup: CDR1 MGHDK, CDR2 SYGVNS.

The V and J genes are TRBV29-1 and TRBJ1-2, with TRBD1 identical over 8 bases. CDR3 size: 14 residues. V trimming: 7 bases; J trimming: 5 bases; junction bases outside the gene matches: 12. CDR1 is SQVTM, CDR2 ANQGSEA, per germline. DNA for the CDR3: TGCAGCGCCCGCCCCCAGGGACAGGATTATGGCTACACCTTC. Translation: CSARPQGQDYGYTF.

This sequence joins TRBV15 and TRBJ1-4; D remains unclear. The V end lost 0 bases, the J end lost 7 bases, and 6 bases lay between the germline ends. The CDR3 length is 13 residues. CDR1 is LNHNV, CDR2 YYDKDF, per germline (reference sequence). The CDR3, as DNA: TGTGCCACCAGCAGAGATTTAGTTGAAAAACTGTTTTTT. This gives the protein CATSRDLVEKLFF.

V usage is TRBV7-3 and J usage is TRBJ1-1, with D unresolved. V lost 5 bases and J 3 bases, leaving 10 bases between the germline ends. The CDR3 sequence is 13 residues long. The germline gives CDR1 SGHTA, CDR2 FQGTGA. The CDR3 DNA follows: TGTGCCAGCAGCGCGGGTTCTGACACTGAAGCTTTCTTT. Translated, it gives CASSAGSDTEAFF. Full variable domain (rest looked up from reference TRBV7-3 and TRBJ1-1): GAGVSQTPSNKVTEKGKYVELRCDPISGHTALYWYRQSLGQGPEFLIYFQGTGAADDSGLPNDRFFAVRPEGSVSTLKIQRTERGDSAVYLCASSAGSDTEAFFGQGTRLTVV.

The chain recombines TRBV6-2 or TRBV6-3 with TRBJ2-1; 13 bases match TRBD2. The V gene end was trimmed by 2 bases and the J gene end by 7 bases; junction bases not matched to a gene: 5. This CDR3 has 16 amino acids. Per germline, CDR1 MNHEY and CDR2 SVGEGT. The CDR3 sequence is CASSYIGTSGVNEQFF. In DNA form, the CDR3 reads TGTGCCAGCAGTTACATTGGGACTAGCGGGGTAAATGAGCAGTTCTTC.

V is TRBV4-1 and J is TRBJ1-1; the D gene is possibly TRBD1 (6 bases). Germline lookup yields CDR1 MGHRA and CDR2 YSYEKL. V dropped 2 bases and J dropped 0 bases, with 10 bases sitting between them. This CDR3 spans 15 amino acids. Here the CDR3 DNA reads TGCGCCAGCAGCCAACCGACAGGCATGAACACTGAAGCTTTCTTT. This sequence encodes CASSQPTGMNTEAFF.

This chain uses TRBV7-3 with TRBJ1-2; D is unclear. Trimming shortened V by 1 base and J by 4 bases, and 7 bases separated the two germline ends. Per germline, CDR1 SGHTA and CDR2 FQGTGA. The length of the CDR3 is 13 residues. CDR3 protein: CASSLNPGYGYTF. The CDR3 DNA reads TGTGCCAGCAGCTTAAATCCAGGCTATGGCTACACCTTC.

The rearrangement links TRBV6-5 to TRBJ2-1; 9 positions match TRBD2. The CDR3 consists of 15 residues. The V gene's germline CDR1 is MNHEY and CDR2 SVGAGI. V shed 3 bases, J shed 7 bases, and the junction held 7 bases outside the gene matches. CDR3 sequence reads: CASSYVGGGANEQFF. Here the CDR3 DNA reads TGTGCCAGCAGTTATGTAGGCGGGGGGGCGAATGAGCAGTTCTTC.

The CDR3 DNA sequence: TGTGCCAGTAGTTCAACAGGGGGTTCACCCCTCCACTTT. Translation: CASSSTGGSPLHF. This chain joins TRBV19 and TRBJ1-6; 8 bases are shared with TRBD1. Trimming at V came to 5 bases and at J to 9 bases, leaving 3 bases not matched to a gene. CDR3 length: 13 amino acids. From germline, CDR1 is LNHDA and CDR2 SQIVND (reference sequence).

The J gene is TRBJ2-7, the V gene TRBV6-5; 7 bases fit TRBD2. V lost 5 bases and J lost 2; bases outside the gene matches: 3. Germline V lookup: CDR1 MNHEY, CDR2 SVGAGI. The CDR3 is made up of 13 amino acids. The CDR3 coding sequence is TGTGCCAGCAGTCTCCTAGCGGCCTACGAGCAGTACGTC. Translating gives CASSLLAAYEQYV.

This clone turned up a few times. The V gene is TRBV27, the J gene TRBJ1-1, with 8 bases aligning to TRBD1. CDR3 length: 14 amino acids. Per the germline V gene, CDR1 is MNHEY and CDR2 is SMNVEV (reference sequence). V trimming: 4 bases; J trimming: 5 bases; junction bases outside the gene matches: 6. The CDR3 is CASSYGQGTTEAFF. DNA of the CDR3: TGTGCCAGCAGTTACGGACAGGGTACAACTGAAGCTTTCTTT.

The rearrangement links TRBV5-8 to TRBJ2-1, with 7 bases lining up with TRBD1. This CDR3 has 14 amino acids. Germline V CDR1 and CDR2: SGHTS, YDEGEE. V shed 4 bases, J shed 7 bases, and the junction held 8 bases outside the gene matches. CDR3 bases: TGTGCCAGCAGCCCTTGGGAGACAGGGAATGAGCAGTTCTTC. Translating it yields CASSPWETGNEQFF.

The V call is TRBV7-3, the J call TRBJ2-1, with TRBD1 matching over 9 bases. This CDR3 is 17 amino acids long. The germline V gene encodes CDR1 SGHTA and CDR2 FQGTGA. V lost 1 base to trimming and J lost 7 bases; unmatched junction nucleotides: 11. CDR3 amino acids: CASSLISGTGIGNEQFF. The CDR3 region has the DNA TGTGCCAGCAGCTTAATCTCCGGGACAGGGATTGGTAATGAGCAGTTCTTC. Variable domain in full (rest from reference TRBV7-3 and TRBJ2-1): GAGVSQTPSNKVTEKGKYVELRCDPISGHTALYWYRQSLGQGPEFLIYFQGTGAADDSGLPNDRFFAVRPEGSVSTLKIQRTERGDSAVYLCASSLISGTGIGNEQFFGPGTRLTVL.

The chain employs TRBV2 and TRBJ1-1; no clear D gene. Trimming took 6 bases from V and 5 from J, leaving 13 bases between them. The germline gives CDR1 SNHLY, CDR2 FYNNEI. The CDR3 is 13 residues long. For the CDR3, the DNA is TGTGCCAGCAGACCGGGTTCGGGGACTGAAGCTTTCTTT. This sequence encodes CASRPGSGTEAFF. The variable domain in full, with the rest retrieved from reference TRBV2 and TRBJ1-1, is EPEVTQTPSHQVTQMGQEVILRCVPISNHLYFYWYRQILGQKVEFLVSFYNNEISEKSEIFDDQFSVERPDGSNFTLKIRSTKLEDSAMYFCASRPGSGTEAFFGQGTRLTVV.

The chain links TRBV4-2 to TRBJ2-2, with D perhaps TRBD2 (7 bases). V was clipped by 3 bases and J by 4 bases, with 18 bases between them. CDR3 length: 17 amino acids. Germline V gene data show CDR1 as LGHNA and CDR2 as YNFKEQ. The CDR3: CASSQGSRGGGTGELFF. In DNA form, the CDR3 reads TGTGCCAGCAGCCAGGGGAGTCGGGGAGGGGGCACCGGGGAGCTGTTTTTT.

The chain joins TRBV2 to TRBJ1-1; 7 nucleotides align to TRBD1. The J segment lost 4 bases and the V segment lost 5 bases, leaving 4 bases of the junction unmatched. The germline CDR1 and CDR2 sequences are SNHLY and FYNNEI. This CDR3 region has 13 residues. CDR3 DNA: TGTGCCAGCAGTCGACAGGGATCCACTGAAGCTTTCTTT. This gives the protein CASSRQGSTEAFF.

The chain recombines TRBV12-3 or TRBV12-4 with TRBJ2-5; D not resolved. With 6 bases removed from V and 5 bases from J, the gap between germline ends came to 10 bases. This CDR3 has 12 residues. The CDR3 sequence: CASSQRWETQYF. DNA for the CDR3: TGTGCCAGCAGCCAGAGGTGGGAGACCCAGTACTTC.

The chain has TRBV4-1 and TRBJ2-7, with TRBD1 matching over 10 bases. The CDR3 spans 17 residues. The V and J ends lost 0 bases and 2 bases, in that order; junction bases with no gene match: 7. CDR1 and CDR2 from the germline V gene are MGHRA and YSYEKL. The CDR3, as DNA: TGCGCCAGCAGCCAAGATGTGGACAGGGGGAAAACCTACGAGCAGTACGTC. Translated, it gives CASSQDVDRGKTYEQYV.

The chain couples TRBV5-5 to TRBJ2-2; TRBD1 matches 7 bases. Trimming took 5 bases from V and 7 from J; bases not matched to a gene: 11. There are 15 residues in the CDR3. The germline V gene encodes CDR1 SGHKS and CDR2 YYEKEE (reference sequence). The CDR3 region is CASSRQGTTYGELFF. Written as DNA, the CDR3 is TGTGCCAGCAGTCGACAGGGAACCACCTACGGGGAGCTGTTTTTT. The complete variable domain, with remaining parts taken from reference TRBV5-5 and TRBJ2-2, reads DAGVTQSPTHLIKTRGQQVTLRCSPISGHKSVSWYQQVLGQGPQFIFQYYEKEERGRGNFPDRFSARQFPNYSSELNVNALLLGDSALYLCASSRQGTTYGELFFGEGSRLTVL.

The V call is TRBV19, the J call TRBJ2-2; the D gene is possibly TRBD2 (7 bases). The CDR3 consists of 17 residues. Trimming cost V 3 bases and J 0 bases, with 14 bases left between them. Germline CDR1 LNHDA, CDR2 SQIVND (reference sequence). CDR3 sequence reads: CASSIGRGQANTGELFF. CDR3 DNA: TGTGCCAGTAGTATCGGGCGGGGGCAAGCGAACACCGGGGAGCTGTTTTTT.